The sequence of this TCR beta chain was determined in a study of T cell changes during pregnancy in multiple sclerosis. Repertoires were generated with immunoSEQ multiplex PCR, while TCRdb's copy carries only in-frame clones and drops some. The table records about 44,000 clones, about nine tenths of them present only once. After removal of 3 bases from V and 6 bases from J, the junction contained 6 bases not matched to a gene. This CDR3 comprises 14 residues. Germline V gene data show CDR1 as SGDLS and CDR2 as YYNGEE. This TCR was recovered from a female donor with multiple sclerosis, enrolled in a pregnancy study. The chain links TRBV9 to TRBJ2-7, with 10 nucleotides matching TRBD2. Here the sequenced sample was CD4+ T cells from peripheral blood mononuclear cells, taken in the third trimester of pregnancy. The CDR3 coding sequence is TGTGCCAGCAGCGCCTCCGGGACTAGCGTCGAGCAGTACTTC. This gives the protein CASSASGTSVEQYF. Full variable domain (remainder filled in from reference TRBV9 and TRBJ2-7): DSGVTQTPKHLITATGQRVTLRCSPRSGDLSVYWYQQSLDQGLQFLIQYYNGEERAKGNILERFSAQQFPDLHSELNLSSLELGDSALYFCASSASGTSVEQYFGPGTRLTVT.